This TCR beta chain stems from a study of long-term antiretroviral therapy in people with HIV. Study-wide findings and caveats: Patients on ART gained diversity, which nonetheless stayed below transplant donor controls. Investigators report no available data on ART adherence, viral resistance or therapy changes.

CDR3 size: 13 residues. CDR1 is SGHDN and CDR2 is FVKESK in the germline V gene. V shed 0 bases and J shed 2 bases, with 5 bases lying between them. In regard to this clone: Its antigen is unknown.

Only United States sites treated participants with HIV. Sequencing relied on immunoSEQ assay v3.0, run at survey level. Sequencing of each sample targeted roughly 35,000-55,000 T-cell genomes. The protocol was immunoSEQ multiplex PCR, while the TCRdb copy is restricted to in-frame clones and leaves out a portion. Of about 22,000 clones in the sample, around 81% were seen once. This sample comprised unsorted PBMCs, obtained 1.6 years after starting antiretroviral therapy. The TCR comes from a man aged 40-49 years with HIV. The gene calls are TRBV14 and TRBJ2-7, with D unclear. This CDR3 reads CASSQDLPYEQYF. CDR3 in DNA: TGTGCCAGCAGCCAAGATCTGCCCTACGAGCAGTACTTC.